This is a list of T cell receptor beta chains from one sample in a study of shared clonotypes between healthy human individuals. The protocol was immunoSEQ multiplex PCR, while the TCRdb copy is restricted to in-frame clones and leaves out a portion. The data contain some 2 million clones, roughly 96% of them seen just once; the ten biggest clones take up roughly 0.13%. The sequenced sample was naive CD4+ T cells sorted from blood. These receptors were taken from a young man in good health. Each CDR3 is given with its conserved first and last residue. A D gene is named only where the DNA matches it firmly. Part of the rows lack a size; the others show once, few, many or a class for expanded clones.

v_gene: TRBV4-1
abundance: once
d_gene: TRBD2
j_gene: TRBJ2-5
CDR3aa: CASSQDLLAGGETQYF
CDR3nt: TGCGCCAGCAGCCAAGATCTACTAGCGGGGGGGGAGACCCAGTACTTC

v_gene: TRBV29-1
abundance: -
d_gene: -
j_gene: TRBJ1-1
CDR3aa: CSVVQGLVVAFF
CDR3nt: TGCAGCGTTGTTCAGGGACTTGTCGTAGCTTTCTTT

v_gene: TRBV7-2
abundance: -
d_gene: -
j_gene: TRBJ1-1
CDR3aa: CASSPWGANTEAFF
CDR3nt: TGTGCCAGCAGCCCCTGGGGAGCGAACACTGAAGCTTTCTTT

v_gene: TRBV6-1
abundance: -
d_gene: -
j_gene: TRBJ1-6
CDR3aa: CASSEGWGLGYNSPLHF
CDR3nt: TGTGCCAGCAGTGAAGGATGGGGATTGGGGTATAATTCACCCCTCCACTTT

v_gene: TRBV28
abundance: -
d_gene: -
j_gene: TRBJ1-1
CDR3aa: CASNPGFTEAFF
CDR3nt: TGTGCCAGCAATCCGGGGTTTACTGAAGCTTTCTTT

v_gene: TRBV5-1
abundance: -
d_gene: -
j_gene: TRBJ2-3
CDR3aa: CASSPGGSTDTQYF
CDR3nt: TGCGCCAGCAGCCCGGGGGGCAGCACAGATACGCAGTATTTT

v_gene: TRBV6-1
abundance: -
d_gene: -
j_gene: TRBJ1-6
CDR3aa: CASRETQGTPLHF
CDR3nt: TGTGCCAGCAGGGAAACCCAAGGAACACCCCTCCACTTT

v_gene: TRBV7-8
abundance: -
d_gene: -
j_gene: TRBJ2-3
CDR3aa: CASSLAQGPTDTQYF
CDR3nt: TGTGCCAGCAGCTTAGCGCAAGGTCCTACAGATACGCAGTATTTT

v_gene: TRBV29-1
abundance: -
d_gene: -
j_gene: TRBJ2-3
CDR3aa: CSVESTDTQYF
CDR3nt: TGCAGCGTTGAAAGCACAGATACGCAGTATTTT

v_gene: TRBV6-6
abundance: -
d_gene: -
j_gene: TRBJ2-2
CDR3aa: CASSPTGPTNTGELFF
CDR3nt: TGTGCCAGCAGCCCCACAGGACCCACGAACACCGGGGAGCTGTTTTTT

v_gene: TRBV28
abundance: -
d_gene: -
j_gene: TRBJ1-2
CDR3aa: CASSTSGQPSYGYTF
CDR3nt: -

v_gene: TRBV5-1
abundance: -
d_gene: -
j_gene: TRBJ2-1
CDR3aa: CASSSQANYNEQFF
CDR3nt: TGCGCCAGCAGCTCCCAGGCCAACTACAATGAGCAGTTCTTC

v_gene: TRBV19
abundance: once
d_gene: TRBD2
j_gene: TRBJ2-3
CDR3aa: CASSIRIAGSTDTQYF
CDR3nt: TGTGCCAGTAGTATTCGAATAGCGGGGAGCACAGATACGCAGTATTTT

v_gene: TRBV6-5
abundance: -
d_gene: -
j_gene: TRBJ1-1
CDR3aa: CASSRGQNTEAFF
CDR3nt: TGTGCCAGCAGTAGGGGACAGAACACTGAAGCTTTCTTT

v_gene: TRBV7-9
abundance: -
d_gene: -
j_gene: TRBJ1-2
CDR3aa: CASSFYRDGYYGYTF
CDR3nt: TGTGCCAGCAGCTTTTACAGGGACGGTTACTATGGCTACACCTTC

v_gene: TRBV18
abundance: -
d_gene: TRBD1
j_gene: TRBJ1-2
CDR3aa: CASSPLVTGVYGYTF
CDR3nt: TGTGCCAGCTCACCACTTGTAACAGGGGTCTATGGCTACACCTTC

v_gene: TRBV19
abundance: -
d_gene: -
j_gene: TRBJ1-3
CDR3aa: CASTLDSSGNTIYF
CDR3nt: TGTGCCAGTACCCTGGACAGCTCTGGAAACACCATATATTTT

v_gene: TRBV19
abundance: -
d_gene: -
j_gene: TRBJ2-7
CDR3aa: CASSRGAQATYEQYF
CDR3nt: TGTGCCAGTAGTCGAGGCGCCCAAGCCACCTACGAGCAGTACTTC

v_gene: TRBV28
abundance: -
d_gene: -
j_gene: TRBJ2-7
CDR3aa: CASHSAWEQYF
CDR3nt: TGTGCCAGCCATTCCGCCTGGGAGCAGTACTTC

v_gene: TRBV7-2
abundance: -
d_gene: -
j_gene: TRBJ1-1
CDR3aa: CASSLSGSLNTEAFF
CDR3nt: TGTGCCAGCAGCTTAAGTGGCAGTTTGAACACTGAAGCTTTCTTT

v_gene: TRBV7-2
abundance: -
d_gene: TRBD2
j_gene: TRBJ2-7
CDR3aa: CASSLVRLAGTYEQYF
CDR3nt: TGTGCCAGCAGCTTAGTGAGGCTAGCGGGTACCTACGAGCAGTACTTC

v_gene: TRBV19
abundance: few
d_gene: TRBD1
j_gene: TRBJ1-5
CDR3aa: CASSSIDRGNQPQHF
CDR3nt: TGTGCCAGTAGTTCGATCGACAGGGGTAATCAGCCCCAGCATTTT

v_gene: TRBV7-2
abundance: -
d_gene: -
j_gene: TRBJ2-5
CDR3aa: CASTAWQNQETQYF
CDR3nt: TGTGCCAGCACAGCATGGCAGAACCAAGAGACCCAGTACTTC

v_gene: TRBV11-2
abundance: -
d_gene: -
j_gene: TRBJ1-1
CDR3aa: CASSLGTLIMNTEAFF
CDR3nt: TGTGCCAGCAGCCTTGGGACTCTTATCATGAACACTGAAGCTTTCTTT